Detailed here is one TCR beta chain. This sample was included in a study of blood T cell repertoires in COVID-19. Study background: There were acute and convalescent COVID-19 samples, and they came from the United States, Italy and Spain.

Individuals drawn from approximately 26 US areas were roughly 18 to 95 years old. Grouping used clinical history reported by participants in a survey and questionnaire. CDR1 SNHLY and CDR2 FYNNEI come from the germline V gene. This CDR3 spans 14 amino acids. V shed 4 bases and J 4 bases; nucleotides not matched to a gene: 3. As processed by the authors: Researchers report that nucleated cell counts were estimated from reference gene primer amplification. TCRdb's copy holds only in-frame clones and misses some; the assay was immunoSEQ multiplex PCR. The V and J calls and clone size come from that table; D and trimming were worked out from the DNA. The sample lists approximately 270,000 clones; roughly 86% were seen once.

The source is a woman between 55 and 75 years old who had recovered from COVID-19. The sample consisted of PBMCs or T cells enriched from blood (not recorded which). This chain joins TRBV2 and TRBJ1-1, with 10 bases aligning to TRBD1. Written as DNA, the CDR3 is TGTGCCAGCAGTGGCGGGACAGGGGCCACTGAAGCTTTCTTT. As protein: CASSGGTGATEAFF.